This TCR beta chain comes out of a study of spatial heterogeneity in lung cancer. Study-wide points: Tumor TCRs that were ubiquitous and expanded showed up in blood more at resection than follow-up.

CDR3 size: 14 residues. Deletions cut 6 bases from V and 2 bases from J, with 13 bases between. CDR1 MNHEY and CDR2 SMNVEV come from the germline V gene (reference sequence). This clonotype was seen many times. As yet, its antigen is unknown. Time point reported: sample taken at primary tumor resection. The library protocol tagged each TCR cDNA with a unique molecular identifier. Via MiXCR, TCRdb re-called the 5' RACE reads, giving one row per CDR3 protein. The profile shows about 8,600 distinct CDR3 sequences, about 4.2% of them singletons. The sequenced sample was PBMCs, obtained at surgery. The chain couples TRBV27 to TRBJ1-1; perhaps TRBD1 as D (6 bases). The TCR originated in a male donor with early-stage non-small cell lung cancer. This CDR3 reads CASSIQGPNTEAFF. The CDR3 DNA follows: TGTGCCAGCAGCATACAGGGACCCAACACTGAAGCTTTCTTT.